The 10 T cell receptor beta chains given below trace back to one sample, sequenced in a study of radiotherapy plus CTLA-4 blockade in lung cancer. Generated by immunoSEQ multiplex PCR, the TCRdb table keeps only in-frame clones and is missing some. The repertoire holds fewer than 45,000 clones, with 75% to 90% as singletons. Sample: peripheral blood, taken from a patient treated with radiotherapy plus ipilimumab. These receptor sequences come from a human donor with non-small cell lung cancer who had stable disease on radiotherapy plus ipilimumab.

This rearrangement joins TRBV5-1 to TRBJ2-7; TRBD2 might be the D (6 bases). The V gene lost 0 bases and the J gene lost 6 bases, with 22 bases spanning the gap. Germline assignment: CDR1 SGHRS and CDR2 YFSETQ. The length of the CDR3 is 17 residues. The CDR3 DNA reads TGCGCCAGCAGCTTGGCCGCGACGGGAGCTGGGGAATCCGAGCAGTACTTC. Its protein is CASSLAATGAGESEQYF.

A word on this clone: The same CDR3 also results from other DNA sequences found in this sample. The gene calls are TRBV28 and TRBJ2-1; weak D call: TRBD2 (5 bases). This CDR3 region has 15 residues. The V gene's germline CDR1 is MDHEN and CDR2 SYDVKM. V was trimmed by 3 bases and J by 4 bases, leaving 13 bases between them. CDR3 DNA: TGTGCCAGCAGTTTGCTTCCTGGACTTTACAATGAGCAGTTCTTC. It specifies CASSLLPGLYNEQFF.

The chain is built from TRBV28 and TRBJ2-1; 8 nucleotides line up with TRBD2. Germline V lookup: CDR1 MDHEN, CDR2 SYDVKM. Trimming removed 5 bases from V and 4 bases from J; junction bases left unmatched: 10. The CDR3 contains 16 residues. The DNA of the CDR3 is TGTGCCAGCAGTACTGTGCGGGAGGAGAGTTACAATGAGCAGTTCTTC. This sequence encodes CASSTVREESYNEQFF.

The sample holds one count of this clone. The CDR3 coding sequence is TGTGCCAGCAGCTCTAGCGTCTCCTACGAGCAGTACTTC. The encoded protein is CASSSSVSYEQYF. The chain recombines TRBV7-2 with TRBJ2-7; possibly TRBD2 for D (6 bases). From germline, CDR1 is SGHTA and CDR2 FQGNSA. This CDR3 is built from 13 residues. V lost 4 bases, J lost 0 bases, and 7 bases lay in between. The full variable domain, completed using reference TRBV7-2 and TRBJ2-7, is GAGVSQSPSNKVTEKGKDVELRCDPISGHTALYWYRQSLGQGLEFLIYFQGNSAPDKSGLPSDRFSAERTGGSVSTLTIQRTQQEDSAVYLCASSSSVSYEQYFGPGTRLTVT.

The chain combines TRBV19 with TRBJ1-1; 8 nucleotides match TRBD1. Trimming removed 9 bases from V and 2 bases from J; junction bases left unmatched: 8. CDR3 length equals 14 residues. Germline assignment: CDR1 LNHDA and CDR2 SQIVND (reference sequence). In DNA, the CDR3 is TGTGCCAGCATAGTCGGACAGGGCAACACTGAAGCTTTCTTT. It translates to CASIVGQGNTEAFF.

V gene TRBV4-1 combines with J gene TRBJ1-1; maybe TRBD1 (6 bases). This CDR3 has 13 amino acids. Per germline, CDR1 MGHRA and CDR2 YSYEKL. The ends were cut back, 4 bases at V and 4 bases at J, with 10 bases in the middle. The CDR3: CASSRGGRTEAFF. Written as DNA, the CDR3 is TGCGCCAGCAGCCGAGGGGGACGCACTGAAGCTTTCTTT.

The V gene is TRBV5-6, the J gene TRBJ2-3, with D uncertain. The ends were cut back, 4 bases at V and 3 bases at J, with 9 bases in the middle. CDR1 SGHDT and CDR2 YYEEEE come from the germline V gene. The CDR3 runs 13 residues. The CDR3, as DNA: TGTGCCAGCAGCCCCTACAGAACAGATACGCAGTATTTT. Protein: CASSPYRTDTQYF.

The CDR3 DNA reads TGTGCCAGCAGCTTGATGGGCGATAACACAGATACGCAGTATTTT. It codes for CASSLMGDNTDTQYF. V is TRBV5-8 and J is TRBJ2-3; D is ambiguous. Trimming shortened V by 1 base and J by 2 bases, and 11 bases separated the two germline ends. The germline V gene has CDR1 SGHTS and CDR2 YDEGEE. CDR3 length equals 15 residues.

The J gene is TRBJ2-1, the V gene TRBV2; no reliable D call. CDR1 is SNHLY and CDR2 is FYNNEI in the germline V gene. This CDR3 is built from 12 residues. Between the trimmed V and J ends, which lost 6 bases and 8 bases, there was a span of 11 bases. The CDR3 DNA follows: TGTGCCAGCAGCGCCCTAGGCGATGAGCAGTTCTTC. Its protein is CASSALGDEQFF.

V usage is TRBV29-1 and J usage is TRBJ2-7; 7 nucleotides match TRBD2. Per the germline V gene, CDR1 is SQVTM and CDR2 is ANQGSEA. V was clipped by 0 bases and J by 4 bases; unmatched bases: 6. The CDR3 has 14 residues. In DNA form, the CDR3 reads TGCAGCGTTGAAGATACGGGGGAGGGTTACGAGCAGTACTTC. Its translation is CSVEDTGEGYEQYF.